This T cell receptor (beta chain) was sequenced during a study of shared clonotypes between healthy human individuals. Study-level points and caveats: Among non-shared clonotypes, generation probabilities were lower than among those shared by all four donors.

As regards this clone: Its matching antigen is unknown.

Produced via immunoSEQ multiplex PCR; TCRdb's table is partial and in-frame only. The sample includes approximately 840,000 clones, around 96% of them seen just once. The CDR3 has 16 amino acids. The V segment lost 3 bases and the J segment 1 base; nucleotides outside the gene matches: 7. Germline assignment: CDR1 LNHDA and CDR2 SQIVND (reference sequence). CD45RO-negative, CCR7-selected cells formed the naive CD8 fraction, which excluded terminally differentiated effector memory CD45RA+ cells. The donors, all of them Caucasian adults, lived in Nashville, Tennessee. This sequence originates from a man aged 25-40 years in good health. The chain employs TRBV19 and TRBJ2-5, with 8 bases that match TRBD1. Source material: naive CD8+ T cells sorted from blood. For the CDR3, the DNA is TGTGCCAGTAGTATTGGGTCAGGGGGCTTCCAAGAGACCCAGTACTTC. Protein: CASSIGSGGFQETQYF.